A selection of T cell receptor beta chains follows, all from one sample in a study of T cells after yellow fever vaccination. TCRdb re-called the 5' RACE reads with MiXCR, one entry per CDR3 protein. The sample has 200,000 to 300,000 distinct CDR3 sequences; around 6.7% are singletons. The starting material was CD4+ T cells sorted from PBMCs, obtained on the day of the yellow fever booster vaccination. The receptors originated from a young man who received the YFV17D yellow fever vaccine. CDR3s include the opening cysteine and the closing phenylalanine or tryptophan. The order of the fields is V gene, J gene, CDR3 length, CDR3 protein.

V: TRBV10-3; J: TRBJ2-2; length: 13; CDR3: CAISELLDGELFF
V: TRBV5-1; J: TRBJ2-7; length: 14; CDR3: CASSHGLSTYEQYF
V: TRBV20-1; J: TRBJ2-5; length: 15; CDR3: CSARWGSRAGETQYF
V: TRBV3-1; J: TRBJ2-6; length: 19; CDR3: CASSQDHPGARSGANVLTF
V: TRBV7-9; J: TRBJ2-1; length: 14; CDR3: CASSARGSYNEQFF
V: TRBV20-1; J: TRBJ2-3; length: 14; CDR3: CSAGGTDSTDTQYF
V: TRBV19; J: TRBJ2-7; length: 14; CDR3: CASRKDRGSYEQYF
V: TRBV20-1; J: TRBJ2-3; length: 13; CDR3: CSARRNVGDTQYF
V: TRBV7-7; J: TRBJ1-4; length: 14; CDR3: CAIQRLATNEKLFF
V: TRBV10-3; J: TRBJ1-4; length: 14; CDR3: CAIRGYLGDEKLFF
V: TRBV2; J: TRBJ2-1; length: 15; CDR3: CASSLRRGTPFEQFF
V: TRBV2; J: TRBJ2-1; length: 18; CDR3: CACSRAGTATSVANEQFF
V: TRBV11-2; J: TRBJ2-6; length: 20; CDR3: CASSLFVRGGSSSGANVLTF